This TCR beta chain was identified during a study of regulatory T cells in long-lasting Graves disease. Investigators prepared the TCR beta libraries by applying iRepertoire HTBI primers and Arm-PCR of CDR3 regions. MiXCR, applied by TCRdb to the multiplex PCR reads, yields one record per CDR3 protein. The sample carries hundreds of thousands of distinct CDR3 sequences, 20% recorded once. V shed 5 bases and J 6 bases; nucleotides not matched to a gene: 8. The germline CDR1 and CDR2 sequences are LNHNV and YYDKDF (reference sequence). This CDR3 has 14 residues. This clonotype was picked up many times. Described time point: persistent/refractory GD, antithyroid drugs over 5 years with positive TRAb. Extracted RNA from PBMCs served as the source of the TCR library.

Sequences were derived from peripheral blood mononuclear cells (PBMCs), sampled when the disease was refractory, from a patient treated with antithyroid drugs. This chain connects TRBV15 to TRBJ2-7, with 9 nucleotides matching TRBD1. The clonotype originates from a female donor with Graves disease. This chain's CDR3 is CATSGDRAMGEQYF. CDR3 bases: TGTGCCACCAGCGGGGACAGGGCAATGGGCGAGCAGTACTTC.